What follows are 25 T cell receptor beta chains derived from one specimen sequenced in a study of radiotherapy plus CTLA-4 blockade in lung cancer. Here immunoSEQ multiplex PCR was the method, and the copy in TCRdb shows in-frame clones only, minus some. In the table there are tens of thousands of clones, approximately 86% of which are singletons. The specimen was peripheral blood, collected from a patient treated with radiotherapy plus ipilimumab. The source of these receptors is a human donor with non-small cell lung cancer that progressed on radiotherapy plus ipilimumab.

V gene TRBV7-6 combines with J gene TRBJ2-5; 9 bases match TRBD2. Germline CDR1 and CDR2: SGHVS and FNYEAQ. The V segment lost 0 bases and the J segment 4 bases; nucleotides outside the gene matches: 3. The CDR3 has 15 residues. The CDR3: CASSLAGLAPETQYF. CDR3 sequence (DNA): TGTGCCAGCAGCTTAGCCGGACTAGCGCCAGAGACCCAGTACTTC.

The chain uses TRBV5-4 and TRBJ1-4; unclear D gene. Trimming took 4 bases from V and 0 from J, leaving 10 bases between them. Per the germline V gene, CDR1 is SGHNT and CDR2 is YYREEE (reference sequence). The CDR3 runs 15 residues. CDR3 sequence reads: CASSLKGATNEKLFF. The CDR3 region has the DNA TGTGCCAGCAGCCTAAAGGGTGCAACTAATGAAAAACTGTTTTTT.

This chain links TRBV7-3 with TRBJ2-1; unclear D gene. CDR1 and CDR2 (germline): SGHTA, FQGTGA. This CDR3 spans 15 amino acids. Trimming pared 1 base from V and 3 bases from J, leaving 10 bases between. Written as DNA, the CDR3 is TGTGCCAGCAGCTTAAACCCAGGTCACTACAATGAGCAGTTCTTC. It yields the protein CASSLNPGHYNEQFF.

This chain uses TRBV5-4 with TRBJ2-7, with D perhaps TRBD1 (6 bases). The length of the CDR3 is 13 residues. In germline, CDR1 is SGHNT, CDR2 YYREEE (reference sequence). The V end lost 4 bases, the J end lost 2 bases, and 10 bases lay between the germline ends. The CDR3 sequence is CASSMGHAYEQYF. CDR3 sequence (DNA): TGTGCCAGCAGCATGGGACACGCCTACGAGCAGTACTTC.

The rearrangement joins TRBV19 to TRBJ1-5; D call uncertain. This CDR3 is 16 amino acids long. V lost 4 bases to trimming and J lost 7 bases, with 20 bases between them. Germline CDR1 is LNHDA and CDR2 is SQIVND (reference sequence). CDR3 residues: CASSTILGYTGQPQHF. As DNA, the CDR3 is TGTGCCAGTAGTACTATCCTGGGATACACGGGGCAGCCCCAGCATTTT.

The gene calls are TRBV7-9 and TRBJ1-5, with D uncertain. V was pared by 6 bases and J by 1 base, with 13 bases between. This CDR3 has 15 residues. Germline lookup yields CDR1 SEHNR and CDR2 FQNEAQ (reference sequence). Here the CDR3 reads CASSNTGLSNQPQHF. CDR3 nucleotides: TGTGCCAGCAGTAATACCGGGCTAAGCAATCAGCCCCAGCATTTT.

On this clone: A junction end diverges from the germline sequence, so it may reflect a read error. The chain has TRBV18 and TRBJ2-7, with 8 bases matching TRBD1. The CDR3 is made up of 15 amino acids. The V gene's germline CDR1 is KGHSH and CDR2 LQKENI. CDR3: CASSPRTGSPYEQYF. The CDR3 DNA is TGTGCCAGCTCTCCACGGACAGGGTCACCCTACGAGCAGTACTTC.

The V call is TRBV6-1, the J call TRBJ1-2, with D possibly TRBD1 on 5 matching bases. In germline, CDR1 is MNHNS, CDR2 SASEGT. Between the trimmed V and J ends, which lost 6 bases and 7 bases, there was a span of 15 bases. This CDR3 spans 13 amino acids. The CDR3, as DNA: TGTGCCAGCAGCGAGGGACCATTCGGTGGCTACACCTTC. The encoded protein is CASSEGPFGGYTF.

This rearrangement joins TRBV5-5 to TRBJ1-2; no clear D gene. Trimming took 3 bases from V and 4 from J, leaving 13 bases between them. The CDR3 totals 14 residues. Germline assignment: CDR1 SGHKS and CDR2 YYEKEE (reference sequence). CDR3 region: CASSSWRSSYGYTF. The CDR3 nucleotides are TGTGCCAGCAGCTCATGGAGGAGCTCCTATGGCTACACCTTC.

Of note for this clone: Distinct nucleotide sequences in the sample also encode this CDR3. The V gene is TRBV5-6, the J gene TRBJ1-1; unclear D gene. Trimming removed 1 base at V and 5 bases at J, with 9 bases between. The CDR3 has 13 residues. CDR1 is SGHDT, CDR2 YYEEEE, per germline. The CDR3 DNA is TGTGCCAGCAGCTTGATACGCAATACTGAAGCTTTCTTT. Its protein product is CASSLIRNTEAFF.

For the CDR3, the DNA is TGTGCCAGCGGGTACGAGCAGTACTTC. Its protein product is CASGYEQYF. This rearrangement joins TRBV28 to TRBJ2-7; D call uncertain. Germline CDR1 and CDR2: MDHEN and SYDVKM. Trimming removed 8 bases at V and 4 bases at J, with 3 bases between. The CDR3 runs 9 residues. The variable domain in full, completed from reference TRBV28 and TRBJ2-7, reads DVKVTQSSRYLVKRTGEKVFLECVQDMDHENMFWYRQDPGLGLRLIYFSYDVKMKEKGDIPEGYSVSREKKERFSLILESASTNQTSMYLCASGYEQYFGPGTRLTVT.

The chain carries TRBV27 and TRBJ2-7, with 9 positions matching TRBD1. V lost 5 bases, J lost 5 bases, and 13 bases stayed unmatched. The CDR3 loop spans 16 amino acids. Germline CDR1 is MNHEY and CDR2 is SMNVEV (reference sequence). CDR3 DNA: TGTGCCAGCAGTCGAGCTTCCGGGACAGGGAGCCACGAGCAGTACTTC. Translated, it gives CASSRASGTGSHEQYF.

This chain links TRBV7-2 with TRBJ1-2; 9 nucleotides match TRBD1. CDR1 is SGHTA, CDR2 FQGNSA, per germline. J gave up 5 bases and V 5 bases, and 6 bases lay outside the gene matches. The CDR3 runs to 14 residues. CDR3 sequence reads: CASSPSGQGYGYTF. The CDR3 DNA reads TGTGCCAGCAGCCCATCAGGACAGGGGTATGGCTACACCTTC.

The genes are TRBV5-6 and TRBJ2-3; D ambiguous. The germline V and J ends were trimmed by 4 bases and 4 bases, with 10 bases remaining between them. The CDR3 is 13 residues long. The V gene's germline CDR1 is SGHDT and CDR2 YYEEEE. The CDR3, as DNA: TGTGCCAGCAGCCCCATGGCCCCAGATACGCAGTATTTT. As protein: CASSPMAPDTQYF.

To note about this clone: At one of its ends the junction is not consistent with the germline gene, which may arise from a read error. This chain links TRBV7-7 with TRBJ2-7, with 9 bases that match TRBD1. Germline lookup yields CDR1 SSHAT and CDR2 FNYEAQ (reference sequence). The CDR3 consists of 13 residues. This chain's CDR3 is CASSKDRGYEQYF. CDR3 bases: TGTGCTAGCAGCAAGGACAGGGGCTACGAGCAGTACTTC. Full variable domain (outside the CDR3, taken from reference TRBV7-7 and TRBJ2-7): GAGVSQSPRYKVTKRGQDVTLRCDPISSHATLYWYQQALGQGPEFLTYFNYEAQPDKSGLPSDRFSAERPEGSISTLTIQRTEQRDSAMYRCASSKDRGYEQYFGPGTRLTVT.

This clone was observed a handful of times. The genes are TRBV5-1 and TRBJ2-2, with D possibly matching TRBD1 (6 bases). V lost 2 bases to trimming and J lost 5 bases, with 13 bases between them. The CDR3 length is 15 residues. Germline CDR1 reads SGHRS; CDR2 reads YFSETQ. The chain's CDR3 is CASSFGSTGTGELFF. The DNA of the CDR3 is TGCGCCAGCAGCTTTGGGTCTACAGGGACCGGGGAGCTGTTTTTT.

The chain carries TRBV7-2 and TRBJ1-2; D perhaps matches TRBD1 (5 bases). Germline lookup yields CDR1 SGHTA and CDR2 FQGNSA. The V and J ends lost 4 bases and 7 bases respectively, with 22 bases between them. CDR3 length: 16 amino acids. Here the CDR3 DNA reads TGTGCCAGCAGCTCAAGGGGACCGGTGGGACCTTTTGGCTACACCTTC. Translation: CASSSRGPVGPFGYTF.

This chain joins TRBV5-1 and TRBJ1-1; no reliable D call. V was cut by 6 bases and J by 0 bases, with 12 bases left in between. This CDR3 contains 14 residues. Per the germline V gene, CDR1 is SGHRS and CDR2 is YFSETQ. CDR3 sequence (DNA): TGCGCCAGCACCATGACGGGCATGAACACTGAAGCTTTCTTT. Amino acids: CASTMTGMNTEAFF.

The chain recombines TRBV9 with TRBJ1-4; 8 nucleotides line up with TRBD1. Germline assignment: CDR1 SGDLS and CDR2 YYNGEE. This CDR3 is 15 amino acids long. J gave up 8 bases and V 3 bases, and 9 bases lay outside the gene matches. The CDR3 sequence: CASSGQAGGVEKLFF. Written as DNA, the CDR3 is TGTGCCAGCAGCGGGCAGGCAGGGGGCGTCGAAAAACTGTTTTTT.

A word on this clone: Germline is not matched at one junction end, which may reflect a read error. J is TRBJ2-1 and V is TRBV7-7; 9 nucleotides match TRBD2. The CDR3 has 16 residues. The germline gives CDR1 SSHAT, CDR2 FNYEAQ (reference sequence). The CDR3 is CASSLGGASGINEQFF. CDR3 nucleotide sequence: TGTGCTAGCAGCTTAGGTGGGGCTAGCGGGATTAATGAGCAGTTCTTC.

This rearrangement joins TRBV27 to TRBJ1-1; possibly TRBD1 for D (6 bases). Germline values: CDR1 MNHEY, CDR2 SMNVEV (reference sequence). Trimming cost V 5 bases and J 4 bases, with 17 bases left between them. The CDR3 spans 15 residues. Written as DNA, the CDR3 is TGTGCCAGCAGTGGCTCGAGGGGGTGGGCCACTGAAGCTTTCTTT. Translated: CASSGSRGWATEAFF.

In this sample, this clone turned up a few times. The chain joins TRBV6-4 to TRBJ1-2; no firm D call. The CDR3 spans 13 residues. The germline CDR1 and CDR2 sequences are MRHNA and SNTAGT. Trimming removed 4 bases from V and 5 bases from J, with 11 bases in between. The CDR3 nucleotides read TGTGCCAGCAGTGGAGGCGGGGAGTATGGCTACACCTTC. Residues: CASSGGGEYGYTF.

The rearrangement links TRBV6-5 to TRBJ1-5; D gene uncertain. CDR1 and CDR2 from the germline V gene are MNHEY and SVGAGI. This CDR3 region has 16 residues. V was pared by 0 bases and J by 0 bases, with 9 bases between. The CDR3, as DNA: TGTGCCAGCAGTTACTCTTGGGGAGATAGCAATCAGCCCCAGCATTTT. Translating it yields CASSYSWGDSNQPQHF.

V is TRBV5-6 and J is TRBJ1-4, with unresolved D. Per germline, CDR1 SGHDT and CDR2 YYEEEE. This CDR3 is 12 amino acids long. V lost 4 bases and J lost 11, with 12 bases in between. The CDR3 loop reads CASSLNSAKLFF. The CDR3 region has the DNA TGTGCCAGCAGCCTCAATTCTGCCAAACTGTTTTTT.

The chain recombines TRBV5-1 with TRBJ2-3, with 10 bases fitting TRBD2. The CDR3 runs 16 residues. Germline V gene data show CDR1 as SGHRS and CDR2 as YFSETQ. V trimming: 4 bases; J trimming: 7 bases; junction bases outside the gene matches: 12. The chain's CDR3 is CASSPDPGLALNTQYF. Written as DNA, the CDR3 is TGCGCCAGCAGCCCTGACCCGGGACTAGCGTTGAATACGCAGTATTTT.